This T cell receptor beta chain originates from a study of radiation and T cells in renal cell carcinoma. Study information: Nephrectomy followed 15 Gy stereotactic body radiation by 4 weeks.

The repertoire was sequenced with immunoSEQ multiplex PCR; TCRdb's copy has only in-frame clones and lacks some. This sample has roughly 130,000 clones, with approximately 78% found just once. Time point reported: blood 2 weeks post-SBRT. Regarding treatment: 15 Gy SBRT to primary tumor, nephrectomy 4 weeks later. There are 12 residues in the CDR3. V was pared by 5 bases and J by 7 bases, with 11 bases between. The germline gives CDR1 MNHEY, CDR2 SVGAGI. This clonotype was sampled from a woman aged 60 to 75 with renal cell carcinoma. This chain joins TRBV6-5 and TRBJ1-2; weak D call: TRBD1 (5 bases). The source material was blood, sampled from a patient whose treatment included radiotherapy and nephrectomy. CDR3 region: CASSEPGGGYTF. In nucleotides, the CDR3 is TGTGCCAGCAGTGAACCTGGGGGTGGCTACACCTTC.